The 31 T cell receptor beta chains presented below share a single source sample, sequenced in a study of technical replicates of blood from a few donors. Using immunoSEQ multiplex PCR, the repertoire was profiled, and TCRdb retains in-frame clones only, with some absent. Of some 70,000 clones in the sample, 85% to 95% were seen once. Sequenced material: T cells isolated from PBMCs. The receptors shown here come from a human donor in good health.

This clone was detected once. V and J are TRBV18 and TRBJ1-2; TRBD1 matches at 7 bases. Losses at the gene ends were 3 bases for V and 5 bases for J; bases not matched to a gene: 21. The CDR3 runs to 19 residues. Germline V gives CDR1 KGHSH, CDR2 LQKENI. CDR3 loop: CASSPFTGAKSLRLYGYTF. For the CDR3, the DNA is TGTGCCAGCTCACCTTTCACAGGGGCGAAGTCTCTAAGACTGTATGGCTACACCTTC.

This chain links TRBV27 with TRBJ2-7; 7 bases match TRBD2. V was clipped by 0 bases and J by 2 bases; unmatched bases: 4. CDR1 and CDR2 from the germline V gene are MNHEY and SMNVEV (reference sequence). The CDR3 has 15 residues. CDR3 region: CASSLSASGTYEQYF. CDR3 DNA: TGTGCCAGCAGTTTATCCGCTAGCGGAACCTACGAGCAGTACTTC.

J is TRBJ2-7 and V is TRBV6-5, with 8 nucleotides matching TRBD2. The germline V gene has CDR1 MNHEY and CDR2 SVGAGI. The junction had 7 bases not matched to a gene; V was cut back by 0 bases and J by 3 bases. The CDR3 is 16 residues long. The CDR3 bases are TGTGCCAGCAGTTACTCTTTCTACGGGAGGGTCTACGAGCAGTACTTC. This sequence encodes CASSYSFYGRVYEQYF.

V is TRBV5-4 and J is TRBJ2-7; D perhaps matches TRBD2 (5 bases). Looked up from germline, CDR1 is SGHNT and CDR2 is YYREEE (reference sequence). V dropped 2 bases and J dropped 7 bases, with 10 bases sitting between them. The CDR3 spans 12 residues. DNA for the CDR3: TGTGCCAGCAGCTTAGGGCCGGGGGAGCAGTACTTC. Residues: CASSLGPGEQYF.

The rearrangement links TRBV7-3 to TRBJ2-2; 10 nucleotides match TRBD2. Per the germline V gene, CDR1 is SGHTA and CDR2 is FQGTGA. This CDR3 contains 15 residues. J was trimmed by 6 bases and V by 5 bases; bases with no gene match: 6. CDR3 loop: CASSLAGVNAGELFF. Here the CDR3 DNA reads TGTGCCAGCAGCCTAGCGGGGGTCAATGCCGGGGAGCTGTTTTTT.

This chain uses TRBV19 with TRBJ1-2, with a possible D match to TRBD1 (5 bases). V lost 5 bases and J 8 bases, leaving 18 bases between the germline ends. The CDR3 covers 14 residues. Germline-derived CDR1 and CDR2 are LNHDA and SQIVND (reference sequence). The CDR3 protein is CASSQPGLPLGYTF. CDR3 nucleotides: TGTGCCAGTAGTCAACCGGGACTCCCTTTGGGCTACACCTTC.

CDR3 DNA sequence: TGTGCCTGGAGTGTACGGGGGTCCGTCTACGAGCAGTACTTC. Its translation is CAWSVRGSVYEQYF. This rearrangement joins TRBV30 to TRBJ2-7; a possible D gene is TRBD2 (6 bases). This CDR3 spans 14 amino acids. Germline CDR1 is GTSNPN and CDR2 is SVGIG (reference sequence). V lost 0 bases, J lost 3 bases, and 12 bases lay in between. The full variable domain, rest sourced from reference TRBV30 and TRBJ2-7, is SQTIHQWPATLVQPVGSPLSLECTVEGTSNPNLYWYRQAAGRGLQLLFYSVGIGQISSEVPQNLSASRPQDRQFILSSKKLLLSDSGFYLCAWSVRGSVYEQYFGPGTRLTVT.

The chain links TRBV5-1 to TRBJ2-5; 7 nucleotides line up with TRBD1. The germline CDR1 and CDR2 sequences are SGHRS and YFSETQ. The trim removed 2 bases at V and 2 bases at J, leaving 6 bases unmatched. The CDR3 runs 15 residues. DNA of the CDR3: TGCGCCAGCAGCTTACAGACAGGGTTTCAAGAGACCCAGTACTTC. This translates into CASSLQTGFQETQYF.

DNA of the CDR3: TGTGCCAGCAGCTTAAACAGGGGACAAGAGACCCAGTACTTC. Translating it yields CASSLNRGQETQYF. The rearrangement uses TRBV11-3 and TRBJ2-5, with 7 positions matching TRBD1. After removal of 2 bases from V and 2 bases from J, the junction contained 2 bases not matched to a gene. The CDR3 is 14 amino acids. CDR1 and CDR2 (germline): SGHNT, YENEEA.

This chain links TRBV7-2 with TRBJ2-7; the D gene is possibly TRBD2 (5 bases). CDR1 is SGHTA, CDR2 FQGNSA, per germline. The CDR3 has 19 residues. Trimming stripped 1 base from V and 3 bases from J, with 25 bases between. Written as DNA, the CDR3 is TGTGCCAGCAGCTTAGTTCACCGAATGAGGCGGGTAGGCGACTACGAGCAGTACTTC. Residues: CASSLVHRMRRVGDYEQYF.

V gene TRBV18 combines with J gene TRBJ2-7; D is perhaps TRBD1 (5 bases). Germline V gene sequence: CDR1 KGHSH, CDR2 LQKENI. The CDR3 is 14 residues long. V was shortened by 6 bases and J by 3 bases, with 15 bases between the two germline ends. The CDR3 spells CASSLPGLNYEQYF. CDR3 bases: TGTGCCAGCTCGCTGCCAGGGTTAAACTACGAGCAGTACTTC.

The rearrangement links TRBV19 to TRBJ2-2, with 11 bases fitting TRBD1. CDR3 length: 16 amino acids. In germline, CDR1 is LNHDA, CDR2 SQIVND (reference sequence). J was trimmed by 7 bases and V by 4 bases; bases with no gene match: 8. The CDR3 coding sequence is TGTGCCAGTAGTAAACGGGACAGGGGGTTTCACGGGGAGCTGTTTTTT. Its translation is CASSKRDRGFHGELFF. Full variable domain (outside the CDR3, taken from reference TRBV19 and TRBJ2-2): DGGITQSPKYLFRKEGQNVTLSCEQNLNHDAMYWYRQDPGQGLRLIYYSQIVNDFQKGDIAEGYSVSREKKESFPLTVTSAQKNPTAFYLCASSKRDRGFHGELFFGEGSRLTVL.

This chain joins TRBV11-3 and TRBJ2-7, with TRBD1 matching 9 bases. The J segment lost 2 bases and the V segment lost 5 bases, leaving 7 bases of the junction unmatched. The CDR3 has 15 residues. From germline, CDR1 is SGHNT and CDR2 YENEEA. CDR3: CASSAGTGWTYEQYF. The CDR3 DNA is TGTGCCAGCAGCGCCGGGACAGGGTGGACCTACGAGCAGTACTTC.

The CDR3 loop is CATSRDIQPQHF. Here the CDR3 DNA reads TGTGCCACCAGCAGAGATATCCAGCCCCAGCATTTT. This rearrangement joins TRBV15 to TRBJ1-5; D is unresolved. The V gene's germline CDR1 is LNHNV and CDR2 YYDKDF (reference sequence). CDR3 length: 12 residues. Trimming removed 0 bases at V and 7 bases at J, with 4 bases between.

V usage is TRBV6-5 and J usage is TRBJ2-2; TRBD2 matches at 11 bases. The CDR3 extends over 15 amino acids. V dropped 2 bases and J dropped 5; count of bases not matched to a gene: 1. Looked up from germline, CDR1 is MNHEY and CDR2 is SVGAGI. The CDR3 DNA is TGTGCCAGCAGTTACGGGACTAGCGGAACCGGGGAGCTGTTTTTT. Its translation is CASSYGTSGTGELFF.

The chain has TRBV6-5 and TRBJ2-5; 7 bases are a match to TRBD1. The J call may be faulty, since TRBJ2-7 better matches the DNA end. The germline V gene encodes CDR1 MNHEY and CDR2 SVGAGI. The CDR3 is made up of 12 amino acids. The CDR3 DNA follows: TGTGCCAGCCAGGGGGATACCTACGAGCAGTACTTC. It is translated as CASQGDTYEQYF.

The chain is built from TRBV19 and TRBJ2-5, with TRBD2 matching over 10 bases. Trimming cost V 2 bases and J 3 bases; bases outside gene matches: 6. The germline CDR1 and CDR2 sequences are LNHDA and SQIVND (reference sequence). This CDR3 comprises 16 residues. The CDR3: CASSIFQAGGEETQYF. DNA of the CDR3: TGTGCCAGTAGTATATTCCAAGCGGGGGGGGAAGAGACCCAGTACTTC.

The V call is TRBV11-3, the J call TRBJ2-3; 7 bases map to TRBD2. The CDR3 is 16 residues long. Looked up from germline, CDR1 is SGHNT and CDR2 is YENEEA. Trimming took 4 bases from V and 4 from J; bases not matched to a gene: 11. The CDR3 bases are TGTGCCAGCAGCTCCTCTTGGGGGAGGGAGGCAGATACGCAGTATTTT. Amino acid sequence: CASSSSWGREADTQYF.

This chain uses TRBV11-3 with TRBJ2-5; 9 bases agree with TRBD1. Germline V gene data show CDR1 as SGHNT and CDR2 as YENEEA. The CDR3 is 13 residues long. V shed 5 bases, J shed 4 bases, and the junction held 2 bases outside the gene matches. CDR3 sequence (DNA): TGTGCCAGCAGCCCGGACAGGGGAGAGACCCAGTACTTC. As protein: CASSPDRGETQYF.

J is TRBJ1-2 and V is TRBV19; 7 bases agree with TRBD1. There are 13 residues in the CDR3. The trim removed 7 bases at V and 4 bases at J, leaving 6 bases unmatched. Germline loops: CDR1 LNHDA, CDR2 SQIVND (reference sequence). Here the CDR3 DNA reads TGTGCCAGTACCCAACAGGGGAGCTATGGCTACACCTTC. Translated: CASTQQGSYGYTF.

The V call is TRBV5-4, the J call TRBJ2-7; 7 bases are shared with TRBD2. CDR3 length: 14 residues. Germline V gene data show CDR1 as SGHNT and CDR2 as YYREEE (reference sequence). Unmatched junction bases numbered 6, after V lost 4 bases and J lost 2 bases. CDR3 loop: CASSLGGRPYEQYF. DNA of the CDR3: TGTGCCAGCAGCCTGGGGGGGAGGCCCTACGAGCAGTACTTC.

This sequence joins TRBV2 and TRBJ2-1, with 7 positions matching TRBD2. Looked up from germline, CDR1 is SNHLY and CDR2 is FYNNEI. The CDR3 loop spans 15 amino acids. V dropped 3 bases and J dropped 7; count of bases not matched to a gene: 9. CDR3 protein: CASSEFWRELNEQFF. CDR3 nucleotide sequence: TGTGCCAGCAGTGAGTTCTGGCGGGAGCTAAATGAGCAGTTCTTC.

This clone was recorded once. This chain uses TRBV6-5 with TRBJ1-2; 8 nucleotides match TRBD1. With V trimmed by 0 bases and J by 6 bases, 3 bases remained unmatched. This CDR3 contains 14 residues. Per germline, CDR1 MNHEY and CDR2 SVGAGI. The CDR3: CASSYSAGGDGYTF. The CDR3 DNA sequence: TGTGCCAGCAGTTACTCAGCAGGGGGCGATGGCTACACCTTC.

The V gene is TRBV19, the J gene TRBJ1-2, with 8 bases that match TRBD1. The V gene end was trimmed by 3 bases and the J gene end by 5 bases; junction bases not matched to a gene: 8. In germline, CDR1 is LNHDA, CDR2 SQIVND (reference sequence). The CDR3 loop spans 15 amino acids. The CDR3 protein is CASSMSRGRGYGYTF. Here the CDR3 DNA reads TGTGCCAGTAGTATGTCCAGGGGGCGCGGGTATGGCTACACCTTC.

The chain employs TRBV5-1 and TRBJ2-7, with 8 positions matching TRBD2. The junction had 9 bases not matched to a gene; V was cut back by 7 bases and J by 0 bases. The CDR3 sequence is 15 residues long. Looked up from germline, CDR1 is SGHRS and CDR2 is YFSETQ. The CDR3 nucleotides read TGCGCCAGCGCCCTCAACGGGGGGGACTCCTACGAGCAGTACTTC. Protein sequence: CASALNGGDSYEQYF.

This clone was observed once. The CDR3 sequence is CASSATPTLTQETQYF. For the CDR3, the DNA is TGTGCCAGCAGCGCGACCCCGACACTCACTCAAGAGACCCAGTACTTC. The V call is TRBV7-8, the J call TRBJ2-5; no clear D gene. This CDR3 comprises 16 residues. Germline-derived CDR1 and CDR2 are SGHVS and FQNEAQ. The ends were cut back, 5 bases at V and 2 bases at J, with 18 bases in the middle.

This clone was seen once. The gene calls are TRBV4-2 and TRBJ2-7, with 7 bases lining up with TRBD1. The CDR3 extends over 13 amino acids. V shed 3 bases, J shed 5 bases, and the junction held 4 bases outside the gene matches. Germline CDR1 LGHNA, CDR2 YNFKEQ. The CDR3: CASSHETGNEQYF. The CDR3 DNA is TGTGCCAGCAGCCACGAGACAGGGAACGAGCAGTACTTC.

A remark on this clone: The junction and the germline gene differ at one end; a read error may be behind it. The genes are TRBV12-5 and TRBJ2-1, with D unclear. CDR3 length: 13 amino acids. The germline gives CDR1 LGHNT, CDR2 FRNRAP. DNA for the CDR3: TGTGCTAGTGTTTTGGCACTTGAGAATGAGCAGTTCTTC. Amino acids: CASVLALENEQFF.

V usage is TRBV19 and J usage is TRBJ2-5, with D possibly matching TRBD1 (5 bases). CDR3 length: 15 amino acids. Germline loops: CDR1 LNHDA, CDR2 SQIVND (reference sequence). Trimming took off 3 bases at V and 5 bases at J, with 16 bases between the two ends. CDR3 sequence reads: CASSIDNQGPETQYF. CDR3 bases: TGTGCCAGTAGTATCGATAATCAGGGCCCGGAGACCCAGTACTTC.

This clone was found once. V and J are TRBV27 and TRBJ1-4; D uncertain. The germline V gene encodes CDR1 MNHEY and CDR2 SMNVEV (reference sequence). The length of the CDR3 is 12 residues. Between the trimmed V and J ends, which lost 8 bases and 8 bases, there was a span of 12 bases. The DNA for the CDR3 is TGTGCCAGCGGGCTCTCGGGGGAAAAACTGTTTTTT. Amino acids: CASGLSGEKLFF.

The chain recombines TRBV7-9 with TRBJ2-5; D is possibly TRBD1 (5 bases). The CDR3 is 12 residues long. CDR1 and CDR2 (germline): SEHNR, FQNEAQ (reference sequence). V dropped 4 bases and J dropped 5 bases, with 8 bases sitting between them. The CDR3 nucleotides read TGTGCCAGCAGCTCCGACAGTGAGACCCAGTACTTC. Amino acids: CASSSDSETQYF.